This TCR beta chain was sequenced for a study of blood T cell repertoires in COVID-19. Study background: Both acute and convalescent COVID-19 samples were obtained from the United States, Italy and Spain. Sources were T cells, B-cell-depleted T cells, or PBMCs; the material itself was cDNA or gDNA.

As handled by the study authors: Reference gene primer amplification gave estimated nucleated cell counts. Clones were sequenced by immunoSEQ multiplex PCR, and TCRdb holds only the in-frame ones, with some missing. Clonal size and the V and J genes are those of that table, whereas D and trimming came from the DNA. The sample includes just over 90,000 clones, around four fifths seen only once; the top ten take under 20%. Germline-derived CDR1 and CDR2 are SGHDT and YYEEEE. The CDR3 sequence is 18 residues long. The germline V and J ends were trimmed by 0 bases and 0 bases, with 16 bases remaining between them.

The sequenced material came from peripheral blood. The chain recombines TRBV5-6 with TRBJ1-3; tentative D call: TRBD1 (5 bases). This sequence was found in a human donor in a cohort sampled during active COVID-19. The CDR3 DNA is TGTGCCAGCAGCTTGGGGACATACGAACTATACTCTGGAAACACCATATATTTT. Amino acid sequence: CASSLGTYELYSGNTIYF.